The entry below describes one T cell receptor (beta chain). The data belong to a study of cytomegalovirus exposure and HLA in healthy donors. Repertoires were generated with immunoSEQ multiplex PCR, while TCRdb's copy carries only in-frame clones and drops some. The sample lists roughly 50,000 clones; more than 90% were seen once. CDR1 is MDHEN, CDR2 SYDVKM, per germline. The CDR3 is 15 amino acids. V lost 1 base to trimming and J lost 6 bases; unmatched junction nucleotides: 7. What was sequenced was PBMCs. V is TRBV28 and J is TRBJ2-7, with 9 bases fitting TRBD1. The receptor was isolated from a young man in good health and CMV-seronegative. Here the CDR3 DNA reads TGTGCCAGCAGTTTATCGGGACAGGGATTGGGCGAGCAGTACTTC. Its protein is CASSLSGQGLGEQYF.